These 26 T cell receptor beta chains came from one sample sequenced in a study of regulatory T cells in long-lasting Graves disease. Combining iRepertoire HTBI primers with Arm-PCR of CDR3 regions, the authors built TCR beta libraries. One entry per CDR3 protein results from TCRdb running MiXCR on the multiplex PCR reads. Of around 420,000 distinct CDR3 sequences in the sample, about a sixth were seen once. As to time point: newly diagnosed GD, antithyroid drugs for less than 3 months. RNA isolated from PBMCs was used to make the TCR library. This specimen was peripheral blood mononuclear cells (PBMCs), taken at new diagnosis, from a patient treated with antithyroid drugs. Every receptor here comes from a female donor with Graves disease.

This clonotype was found many times. The chain joins TRBV7-9 to TRBJ1-6; D gene uncertain. Trimming took off 8 bases at V and 4 bases at J, with 12 bases between the two ends. There are 14 residues in the CDR3. Per the germline V gene, CDR1 is SEHNR and CDR2 is FQNEAQ (reference sequence). CDR3 nucleotide sequence: TGTGCCAGCGGGAGGGCGGGTTATAATTCACCCCTCCACTTT. Its protein product is CASGRAGYNSPLHF.

At least ten counts were recorded for this clonotype. V is TRBV9 and J is TRBJ1-2; D call uncertain. The V end lost 2 bases, the J end lost 0 bases, and 8 bases lay between the germline ends. The CDR3 has 14 residues. Germline CDR1 and CDR2: SGDLS and YYNGEE. CDR3 sequence reads: CASSVQTSNYGYTF. The CDR3 nucleotides are TGTGCCAGCAGCGTGCAGACATCTAACTATGGCTACACCTTC.

This clonotype was counted ten times or more. The CDR3 spells CATRGSGTGRWTDTQYF. In DNA form, the CDR3 reads TGTGCCACCCGAGGGTCCGGGACAGGGCGATGGACAGATACGCAGTATTTT. The chain is built from TRBV2 and TRBJ2-3; TRBD1 aligns across 9 bases. CDR1 is SNHLY, CDR2 FYNNEI, per germline. V gave up 10 bases and J gave up 3 bases; unmatched junction bases: 17. The CDR3 covers 17 residues. Full variable domain (outside the CDR3, taken from reference TRBV2 and TRBJ2-3): EPEVTQTPSHQVTQMGQEVILRCVPISNHLYFYWYRQILGQKVEFLVSFYNNEISEKSEIFDDQFSVERPDGSNFTLKIRSTKLEDSAMYFCATRGSGTGRWTDTQYFGPGTRLTVL.

This clonotype has more than one count but fewer than ten. The chain couples TRBV4-1 to TRBJ2-2; 11 bases line up with TRBD1. The CDR3 sequence is 16 residues long. The V and J ends lost 5 bases and 4 bases, in that order; junction bases with no gene match: 6. Germline CDR1 reads MGHRA; CDR2 reads YSYEKL. The CDR3, as DNA: TGCGCCAGCAGCAAAGGACAGGGGGCTACCACCGGGGAGCTGTTTTTT. Protein product: CASSKGQGATTGELFF.

This clonotype was counted ten times or more. V is TRBV7-8 and J is TRBJ2-7; a possible D gene is TRBD1 (5 bases). Trimming took 1 base from V and 2 from J, leaving 12 bases between them. Germline CDR1 is SGHVS and CDR2 is FQNEAQ. The CDR3 loop spans 15 amino acids. The CDR3 sequence is CASSLGRTRAYEQYF. CDR3 sequence (DNA): TGTGCCAGCAGCTTAGGTAGGACAAGGGCCTACGAGCAGTACTTC. Drawing the rest from reference TRBV7-8 and TRBJ2-7, the complete variable domain is GAGVSQSPRYKVAKRGQDVALRCDPISGHVSLFWYQQALGQGPEFLTYFQNEAQLDKSGLPSDRFFAERPEGSVSTLKIQRTQQEDSAVYLCASSLGRTRAYEQYFGPGTRLTVT.

The table lists this clonotype with a few counts. The chain couples TRBV19 to TRBJ2-2, with 8 bases lining up with TRBD1. This CDR3 spans 18 amino acids. J was trimmed by 2 bases and V by 3 bases; bases with no gene match: 11. Germline CDR1 reads LNHDA; CDR2 reads SQIVND (reference sequence). As DNA, the CDR3 is TGTGCCAGTAGTATCCGCCCTCCAGGGGGCTCTAACACCGGGGAGCTGTTTTTT. This translates into CASSIRPPGGSNTGELFF. Supplemented by reference TRBV19 and TRBJ2-2, the full variable domain reads DGGITQSPKYLFRKEGQNVTLSCEQNLNHDAMYWYRQDPGQGLRLIYYSQIVNDFQKGDIAEGYSVSREKKESFPLTVTSAQKNPTAFYLCASSIRPPGGSNTGELFFGEGSRLTVL.

This clonotype was picked up many times. V and J are TRBV12-3 or TRBV12-4 and TRBJ2-3, with D perhaps being TRBD1 or TRBD2 (6 bases each). This CDR3 contains 15 residues. The V gene lost 3 bases and the J gene lost 3 bases, with 13 bases spanning the gap. For the CDR3, the DNA is TGTGCCAGCAGTTTGGCAGGGGAGGTAACAGATACGCAGTATTTT. This translates into CASSLAGEVTDTQYF.

The sample holds many counts of this clonotype. This chain uses TRBV2 with TRBJ1-5, with 10 bases that match TRBD1. J was trimmed by 4 bases and V by 3 bases; bases with no gene match: 9. The CDR3 sequence is 17 residues long. Germline assignment: CDR1 SNHLY and CDR2 FYNNEI. The CDR3 here is CASSDPRQGASNQPQHF. CDR3 DNA sequence: TGTGCCAGCAGTGACCCTCGACAGGGGGCTAGTAATCAGCCCCAGCATTTT.

On this clonotype: One junction end disagrees with the germline gene, perhaps due to a read error. This rearrangement joins TRBV12-5 to TRBJ2-1, with 9 bases lining up with TRBD2. The length of the CDR3 is 16 residues. Germline V gene data show CDR1 as LGHNT and CDR2 as FRNRAP. DNA of the CDR3: TGTGCTAGTGGACTCATCCAGGGACTAGCCTCCAATGGGCAGCTCTTC. It yields the protein CASGLIQGLASNGQLF.

This clonotype occurred many times. As DNA, the CDR3 is TGTGCCAGCAGCCCTTTATTAGCGGCCGTGGAACTGTTTTTT. It codes for CASSPLLAAVELFF. This chain joins TRBV3-1 and TRBJ1-4; D not certain. The length of the CDR3 is 14 residues. Germline CDR1 LGHDT, CDR2 YNNKEL (reference sequence). V was cut by 4 bases and J by 12 bases, with 18 bases left in between.

This clonotype was detected many times. The CDR3 here is CSVGDRAGETQYF. CDR3 bases: TGCAGCGTTGGGGACAGGGCGGGGGAGACCCAGTACTTC. The chain has TRBV29-1 and TRBJ2-5, with 9 bases fitting TRBD1. Trimming cost V 4 bases and J 5 bases; bases outside gene matches: 5. The CDR3 consists of 13 residues. CDR1 and CDR2 (germline): SQVTM, ANQGSEA. Together with reference TRBV29-1 and TRBJ2-5, the CDR3 gives the full variable domain: SAVISQKPSRDICQRGTSLTIQCQVDSQVTMMFWYRQQPGQSLTLIATANQGSEATYESGFVIDKFPISRPNLTFSTLTVSNMSPEDSSIYLCSVGDRAGETQYFGPGTRLLVL.

This clonotype was detected ten times or more. V usage is TRBV4-1 and J usage is TRBJ2-3; possible D gene TRBD1, 5 bases. CDR3 length: 15 amino acids. Germline assignment: CDR1 MGHRA and CDR2 YSYEKL. V dropped 0 bases and J dropped 3 bases, with 10 bases sitting between them. CDR3: CASSQDSAGTDTQYF. The CDR3 bases are TGCGCCAGCAGCCAAGATTCCGCAGGGACAGATACGCAGTATTTT.

This clonotype was observed at least ten times. The chain couples TRBV7-9 to TRBJ2-1, with D possibly called TRBD1 or TRBD2 (5 bases each). The CDR3 loop spans 15 amino acids. Germline CDR1 reads SEHNR; CDR2 reads FQNEAQ (reference sequence). Trimming took 2 bases from V and 5 from J, leaving 13 bases between them. The CDR3 region has the DNA TGTGCCAGCAGCTTAATCCGGGACCGAAACAATGAGCAGTTCTTC. Translating it yields CASSLIRDRNNEQFF. The entire variable domain, with the rest obtained from reference TRBV7-9 and TRBJ2-1, is as follows: DTGVSQNPRHKITKRGQNVTFRCDPISEHNRLYWYRQTLGQGPEFLTYFQNEAQLEKSRLLSDRFSAERPKGSFSTLEIQRTEQGDSAMYLCASSLIRDRNNEQFFGPGTRLTVL.

This clonotype has a count of ten or more. V usage is TRBV9 and J usage is TRBJ1-1; a weak D match, TRBD1 (5 bases). The CDR3 totals 15 residues. Germline V gives CDR1 SGDLS, CDR2 YYNGEE. Trimming cost V 0 bases and J 4 bases, with 13 bases left between them. The DNA for the CDR3 is TGTGCCAGCAGCGTAGCGTCAGGAGGGACCACTGAAGCTTTCTTT. It yields the protein CASSVASGGTTEAFF.

This clonotype came up many times. This chain connects TRBV28 to TRBJ2-7; the match to TRBD2 covers 10 bases. V lost 5 bases, J lost 4 bases, and 5 bases stayed unmatched. CDR3 size: 14 residues. The V gene's germline CDR1 is MDHEN and CDR2 SYDVKM. The CDR3 reads CASSPASGSYEQYF. The CDR3 coding sequence is TGTGCCAGCAGTCCAGCTAGCGGGAGTTACGAGCAGTACTTC.

This clonotype was counted a few times. The chain has TRBV2 and TRBJ2-3; tentative D call: TRBD2 (5 bases). This CDR3 contains 11 residues. Between the trimmed V and J ends, which lost 6 bases and 6 bases, there was a span of 7 bases. From germline, CDR1 is SNHLY and CDR2 FYNNEI. The CDR3 nucleotides read TGTGCCAGCAGGAGGGCCGATACGCAGTATTTT. It encodes CASRRADTQYF.

In this sample, this clonotype turned up a few times. The chain carries TRBV10-2 and TRBJ1-6; 7 nucleotides line up with TRBD1. Trimming at V came to 6 bases and at J to 2 bases, leaving 4 bases not matched to a gene. Per germline, CDR1 WSHSY and CDR2 SAAADI. The CDR3 covers 15 residues. DNA for the CDR3: TGCGCCAGCAGGGGGACAGAAGCCTATAATTCACCCCTCCACTTT. Protein: CASRGTEAYNSPLHF.

This clonotype has at least ten counts. V gene TRBV7-3 combines with J gene TRBJ2-1; 14 nucleotides line up with TRBD2. Germline trimming cut 2 bases from V and 11 bases from J; bases unmatched to any gene: 2. There are 14 residues in the CDR3. CDR1 is SGHTA and CDR2 is FQGTGA in the germline V gene. CDR3 coding DNA: TGTGCCAGCAGCTTAGGGACTAGCGGGGGCCAGCAGTTCTTC. This encodes CASSLGTSGGQQFF.

The chain links TRBV29-1 to TRBJ2-1; TRBD2 agrees at 7 bases. The germline gives CDR1 SQVTM, CDR2 ANQGSEA. The CDR3 loop spans 16 amino acids. The V segment lost 0 bases and the J segment 0 bases; nucleotides outside the gene matches: 5. The CDR3 loop is CSVEDRGVHSYNEQFF. DNA for the CDR3: TGCAGCGTTGAAGATCGGGGGGTCCACTCCTACAATGAGCAGTTCTTC.

This clonotype has at least ten counts. This chain links TRBV6-2 or TRBV6-3 with TRBJ1-1; no reliable D call. The CDR3 totals 16 residues. Trimming took 8 bases from V and 0 from J, leaving 19 bases between them. Germline V gene sequence: CDR1 MNHEY, CDR2 SVGEGT. The DNA for the CDR3 is TGTGCCAGCCTAGGAAGCAGTCCGTTGATGAACACTGAAGCTTTCTTT. It codes for CASLGSSPLMNTEAFF.

This clonotype has a count of ten or more. This chain links TRBV4-2 with TRBJ2-5, with 10 positions matching TRBD2. V was clipped by 0 bases and J by 4 bases; unmatched bases: 5. The CDR3 runs to 16 residues. CDR1 LGHNA and CDR2 YNFKEQ come from the germline V gene. The CDR3, as DNA: TGTGCCAGCAGCCAAGATAAAGCGGGGGGGCCAGAGACCCAGTACTTC. Translated: CASSQDKAGGPETQYF.

This clonotype was detected ten times or more. The rearrangement links TRBV28 to TRBJ1-1, with TRBD1 identical over 10 bases. This CDR3 comprises 14 residues. Germline V gene sequence: CDR1 MDHEN, CDR2 SYDVKM. Trimming removed 6 bases from V and 4 bases from J; junction bases left unmatched: 5. The CDR3 coding sequence is TGTGCCAGCAGGACGACAGGGGGCCTCACTGAAGCTTTCTTT. Translation: CASRTTGGLTEAFF.

The chain recombines TRBV3-1 with TRBJ2-3; tentatively, D is TRBD2 (7 bases). Trimming removed 0 bases at V and 5 bases at J, with 15 bases between. Germline lookup yields CDR1 LGHDT and CDR2 YNNKEL (reference sequence). The CDR3 is 16 amino acids. The CDR3 reads CASSQDGRGAVDTQYF. For the CDR3, the DNA is TGTGCCAGCAGCCAAGATGGCCGGGGGGCAGTAGATACGCAGTATTTT.

This chain joins TRBV7-2 and TRBJ2-5; possible D gene TRBD2, 7 bases. V shed 5 bases and J shed 5 bases, with 24 bases lying between them. The CDR3 is 17 residues long. Germline V gene lookup returns CDR1 SGHTA and CDR2 FQGNSA. This chain's CDR3 is CASSRQINREGDETQYF. CDR3 DNA: TGTGCCAGCAGCCGACAAATAAACAGGGAGGGAGACGAGACCCAGTACTTC.

This clonotype was recorded many times. The chain is built from TRBV28 and TRBJ1-1, with TRBD1 matching over 9 bases. Germline V gene lookup returns CDR1 MDHEN and CDR2 SYDVKM. Trimming at V came to 3 bases and at J to 1 base, leaving 6 bases not matched to a gene. The CDR3 sequence is 16 residues long. The CDR3 spells CASSFPRTGANTEAFF. CDR3 DNA sequence: TGTGCCAGCAGTTTCCCCCGGACAGGGGCGAACACTGAAGCTTTCTTT.

This chain connects TRBV10-3 to TRBJ2-2; unclear D gene. The CDR3 sequence is 12 residues long. Trimming cost V 3 bases and J 5 bases, with 4 bases left between them. CDR1 is ENHRY, CDR2 SYGVKD, per germline. The CDR3 DNA sequence: TGTGCCATCAGTGAAGCGACCGGGGAGCTGTTTTTT. Amino acid sequence: CAISEATGELFF.